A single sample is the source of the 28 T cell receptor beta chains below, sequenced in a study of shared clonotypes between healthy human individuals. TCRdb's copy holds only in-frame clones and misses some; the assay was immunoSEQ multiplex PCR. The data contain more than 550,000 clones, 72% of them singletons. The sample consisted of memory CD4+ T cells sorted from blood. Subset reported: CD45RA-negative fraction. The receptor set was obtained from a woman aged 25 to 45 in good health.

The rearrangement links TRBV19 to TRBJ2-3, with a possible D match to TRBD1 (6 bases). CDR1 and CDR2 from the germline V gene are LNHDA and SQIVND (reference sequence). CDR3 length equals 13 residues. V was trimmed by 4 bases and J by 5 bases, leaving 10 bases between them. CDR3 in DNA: TGTGCCAGTAGTAACAGGGAGTTAGATACGCAGTATTTT. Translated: CASSNRELDTQYF. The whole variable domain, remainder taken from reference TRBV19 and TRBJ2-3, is DGGITQSPKYLFRKEGQNVTLSCEQNLNHDAMYWYRQDPGQGLRLIYYSQIVNDFQKGDIAEGYSVSREKKESFPLTVTSAQKNPTAFYLCASSNRELDTQYFGPGTRLTVL.

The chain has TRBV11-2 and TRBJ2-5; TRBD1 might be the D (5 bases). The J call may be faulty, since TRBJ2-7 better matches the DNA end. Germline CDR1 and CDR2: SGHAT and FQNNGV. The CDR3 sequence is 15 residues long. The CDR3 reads CASSTTPLRVDEQYF. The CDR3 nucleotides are TGTGCCAGCAGCACGACCCCCCTCAGGGTGGACGAGCAGTACTTC.

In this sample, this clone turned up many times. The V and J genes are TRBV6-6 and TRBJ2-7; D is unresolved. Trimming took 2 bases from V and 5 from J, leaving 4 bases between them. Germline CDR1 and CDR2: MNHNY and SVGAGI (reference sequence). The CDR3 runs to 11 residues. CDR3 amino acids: CASSYLNEQYF. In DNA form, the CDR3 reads TGTGCCAGCAGTTACCTGAACGAGCAGTACTTC.

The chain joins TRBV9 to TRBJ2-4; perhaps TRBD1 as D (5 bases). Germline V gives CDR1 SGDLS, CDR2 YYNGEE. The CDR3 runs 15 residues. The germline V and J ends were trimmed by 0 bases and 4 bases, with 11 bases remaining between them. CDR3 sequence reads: CASSVEGNGKNIQYF. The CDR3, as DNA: TGTGCCAGCAGCGTAGAGGGGAATGGAAAAAACATTCAGTACTTC.

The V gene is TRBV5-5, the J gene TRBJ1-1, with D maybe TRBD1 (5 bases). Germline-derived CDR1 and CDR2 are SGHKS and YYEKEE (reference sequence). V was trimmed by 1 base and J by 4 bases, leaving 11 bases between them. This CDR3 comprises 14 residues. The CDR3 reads CASSLRGRATEAFF. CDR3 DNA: TGTGCCAGCAGCTTGCGCGGCAGGGCCACTGAAGCTTTCTTT.

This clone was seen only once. Written as DNA, the CDR3 is TGTGCCAGCAGCCTACACCTGGGGAATACGCAGTATTTT. Translated: CASSLHLGNTQYF. This rearrangement joins TRBV11-2 to TRBJ2-3; D gene ambiguous. CDR3 size: 13 residues. Trimming removed 5 bases at V and 7 bases at J, with 13 bases between. Germline-derived CDR1 and CDR2 are SGHAT and FQNNGV. The full variable domain, its missing parts supplied by reference TRBV11-2 and TRBJ2-3, is EAGVAQSPRYKIIEKRQSVAFWCNPISGHATLYWYQQILGQGPKLLIQFQNNGVVDDSQLPKDRFSAERLKGVDSTLKIQPAKLEDSAVYLCASSLHLGNTQYFGPGTRLTVL.

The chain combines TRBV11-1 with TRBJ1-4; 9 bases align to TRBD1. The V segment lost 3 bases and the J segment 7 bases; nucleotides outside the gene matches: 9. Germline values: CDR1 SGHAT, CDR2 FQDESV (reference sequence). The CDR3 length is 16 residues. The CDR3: CASSFLQGALGEKLFF. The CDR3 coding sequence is TGTGCCAGCAGCTTTTTACAGGGGGCGCTAGGTGAAAAACTGTTTTTT.

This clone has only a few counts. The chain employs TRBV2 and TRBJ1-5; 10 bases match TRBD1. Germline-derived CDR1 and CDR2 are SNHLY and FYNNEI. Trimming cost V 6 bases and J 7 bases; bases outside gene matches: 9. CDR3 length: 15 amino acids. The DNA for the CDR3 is TGTGCCAGCAGGGAGGACCGACAGGGGGCCCAGCCCCAGCATTTT. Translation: CASREDRQGAQPQHF.

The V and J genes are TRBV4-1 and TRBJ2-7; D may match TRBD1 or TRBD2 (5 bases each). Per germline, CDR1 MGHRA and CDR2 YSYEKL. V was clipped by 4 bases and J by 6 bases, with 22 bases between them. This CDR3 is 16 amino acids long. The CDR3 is CASSLGRGRAVSEQYF. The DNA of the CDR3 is TGCGCCAGCAGCCTCGGTCGGGGCAGGGCGGTTTCCGAGCAGTACTTC.

Here the CDR3 reads CASSLVRTSGRGNEQFF. For the CDR3, the DNA is TGCGCCAGCAGCTTGGTTAGGACTAGCGGGAGGGGGAATGAGCAGTTCTTC. The genes are TRBV5-1 and TRBJ2-1; 15 bases line up with TRBD2. CDR1 and CDR2 (germline): SGHRS, YFSETQ. Losses at the gene ends were 0 bases for V and 7 bases for J; bases not matched to a gene: 5. The CDR3 spans 17 residues.

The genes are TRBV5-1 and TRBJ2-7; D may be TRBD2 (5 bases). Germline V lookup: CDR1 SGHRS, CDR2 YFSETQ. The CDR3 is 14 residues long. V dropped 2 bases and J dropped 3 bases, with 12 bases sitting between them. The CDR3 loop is CASSFEGANYEQYF. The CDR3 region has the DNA TGCGCCAGCAGCTTTGAGGGAGCCAACTACGAGCAGTACTTC.

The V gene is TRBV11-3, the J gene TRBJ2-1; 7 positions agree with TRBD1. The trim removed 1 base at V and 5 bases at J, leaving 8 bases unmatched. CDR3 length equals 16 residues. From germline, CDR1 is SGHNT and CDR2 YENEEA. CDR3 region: CASSLGGQGQDNEQFF. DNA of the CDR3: TGTGCCAGCAGCTTAGGAGGCCAAGGACAGGACAATGAGCAGTTCTTC.

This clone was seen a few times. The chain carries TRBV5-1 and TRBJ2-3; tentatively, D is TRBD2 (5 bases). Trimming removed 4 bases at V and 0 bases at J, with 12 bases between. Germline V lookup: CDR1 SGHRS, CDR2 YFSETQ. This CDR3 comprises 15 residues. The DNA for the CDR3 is TGCGCCAGCAGCCCGTTGCAGCGGAGCACAGATACGCAGTATTTT. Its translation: CASSPLQRSTDTQYF.

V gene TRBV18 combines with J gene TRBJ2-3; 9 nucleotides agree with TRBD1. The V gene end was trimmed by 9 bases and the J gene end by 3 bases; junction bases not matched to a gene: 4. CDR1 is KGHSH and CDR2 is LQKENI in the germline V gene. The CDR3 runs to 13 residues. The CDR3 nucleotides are TGTGCCAGTAAGGACAGGGGTACAGATACGCAGTATTTT. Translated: CASKDRGTDTQYF.

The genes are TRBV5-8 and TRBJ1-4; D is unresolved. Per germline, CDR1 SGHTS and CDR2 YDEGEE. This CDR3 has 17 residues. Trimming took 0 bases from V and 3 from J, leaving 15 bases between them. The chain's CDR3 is CASSLGLAWASNEKLFF. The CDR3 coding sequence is TGTGCCAGCAGCTTGGGATTAGCCTGGGCCTCTAATGAAAAACTGTTTTTT.

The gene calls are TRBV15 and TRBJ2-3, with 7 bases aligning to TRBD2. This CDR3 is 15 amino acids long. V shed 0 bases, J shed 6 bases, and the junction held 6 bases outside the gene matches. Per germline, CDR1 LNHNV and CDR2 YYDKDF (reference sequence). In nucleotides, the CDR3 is TGTGCCACCAGCAGAGATAGGGGCGGGAGTGATACGCAGTATTTT. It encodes CATSRDRGGSDTQYF.

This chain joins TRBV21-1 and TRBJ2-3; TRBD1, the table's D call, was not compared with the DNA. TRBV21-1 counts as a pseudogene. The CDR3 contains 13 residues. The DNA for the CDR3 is TGTGCCAGCAGGGGGACAGACACAGATACGCAGTATTTT. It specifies CASRGTDTDTQYF.

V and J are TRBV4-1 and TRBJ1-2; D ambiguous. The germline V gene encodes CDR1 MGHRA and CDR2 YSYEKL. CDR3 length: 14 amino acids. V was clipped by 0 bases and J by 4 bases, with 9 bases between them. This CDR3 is CASSQDDGFYGYTF. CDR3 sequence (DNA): TGCGCCAGCAGCCAAGACGACGGATTCTATGGCTACACCTTC.

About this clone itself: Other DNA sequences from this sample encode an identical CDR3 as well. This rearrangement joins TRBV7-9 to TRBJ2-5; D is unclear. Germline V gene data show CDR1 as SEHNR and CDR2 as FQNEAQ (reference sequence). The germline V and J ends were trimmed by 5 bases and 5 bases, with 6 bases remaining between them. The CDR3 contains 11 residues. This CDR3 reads CASSERETQYF. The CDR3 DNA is TGTGCCAGCAGCGAGAGGGAGACCCAGTACTTC.

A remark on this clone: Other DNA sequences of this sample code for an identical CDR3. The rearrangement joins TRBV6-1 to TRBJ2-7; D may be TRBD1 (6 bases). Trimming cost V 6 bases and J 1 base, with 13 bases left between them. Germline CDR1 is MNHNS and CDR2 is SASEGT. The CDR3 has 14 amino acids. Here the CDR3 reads CASSTGPSSYEQYF. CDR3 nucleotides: TGTGCCAGCAGCACAGGGCCATCTTCCTACGAGCAGTACTTC.

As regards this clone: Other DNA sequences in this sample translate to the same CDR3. The CDR3 reads CASSPGTDQPQHF. Here the CDR3 DNA reads TGTGCCAGCTCACCAGGGACAGATCAGCCCCAGCATTTT. The chain links TRBV18 to TRBJ1-5, with TRBD1 identical over 7 bases. The CDR3 runs 13 residues. Germline V gives CDR1 KGHSH, CDR2 LQKENI. V dropped 2 bases and J dropped 5; count of bases not matched to a gene: 0.

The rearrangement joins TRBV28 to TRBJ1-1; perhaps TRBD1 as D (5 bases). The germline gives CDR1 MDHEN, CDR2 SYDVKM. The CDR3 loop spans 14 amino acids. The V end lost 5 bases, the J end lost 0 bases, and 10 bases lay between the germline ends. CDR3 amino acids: CASSAGGMNTEAFF. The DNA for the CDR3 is TGTGCCAGCAGTGCCGGGGGAATGAACACTGAAGCTTTCTTT.

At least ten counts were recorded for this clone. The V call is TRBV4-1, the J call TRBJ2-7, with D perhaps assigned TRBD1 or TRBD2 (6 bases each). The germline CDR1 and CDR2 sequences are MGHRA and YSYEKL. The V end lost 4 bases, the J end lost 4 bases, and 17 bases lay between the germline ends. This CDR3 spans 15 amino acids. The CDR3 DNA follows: TGCGCCAGCAGCCGGAAGGGGGGAGAAGGGTACGAGCAGTACTTC. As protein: CASSRKGGEGYEQYF.

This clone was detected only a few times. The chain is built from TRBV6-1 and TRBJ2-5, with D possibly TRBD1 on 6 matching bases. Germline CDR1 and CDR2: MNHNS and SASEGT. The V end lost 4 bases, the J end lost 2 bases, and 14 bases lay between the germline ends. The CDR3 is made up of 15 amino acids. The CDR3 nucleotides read TGTGCCAGCAGTGGGGGGCGACAGTTACAAGAGACCCAGTACTTC. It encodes CASSGGRQLQETQYF.

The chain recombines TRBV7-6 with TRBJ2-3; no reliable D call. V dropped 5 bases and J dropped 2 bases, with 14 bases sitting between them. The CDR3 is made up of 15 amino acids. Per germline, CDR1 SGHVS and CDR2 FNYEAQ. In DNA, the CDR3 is TGTGCCAGCAGCCCAGGAACACTGCTCACAGATACGCAGTATTTT. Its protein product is CASSPGTLLTDTQYF.

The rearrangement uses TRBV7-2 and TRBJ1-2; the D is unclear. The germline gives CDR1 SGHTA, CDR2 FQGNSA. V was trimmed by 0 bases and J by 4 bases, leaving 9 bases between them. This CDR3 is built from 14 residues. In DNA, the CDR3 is TGTGCCAGCAGCTTAGCCGGGCCCCCCTATGGCTACACCTTC. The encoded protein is CASSLAGPPYGYTF.

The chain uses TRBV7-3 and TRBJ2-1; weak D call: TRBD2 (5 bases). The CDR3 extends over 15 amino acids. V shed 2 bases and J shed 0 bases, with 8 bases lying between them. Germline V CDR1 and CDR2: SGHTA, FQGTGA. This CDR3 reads CASSLGGYSYNEQFF. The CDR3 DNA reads TGTGCCAGCAGCTTAGGCGGGTACTCCTACAATGAGCAGTTCTTC.

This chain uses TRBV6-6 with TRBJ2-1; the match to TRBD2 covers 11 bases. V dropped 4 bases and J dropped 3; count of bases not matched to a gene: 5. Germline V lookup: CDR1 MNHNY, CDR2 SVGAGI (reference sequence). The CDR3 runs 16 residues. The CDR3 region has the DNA TGTGCCAGCAGTTCCCCGACTAGCGGGAACTACAATGAGCAGTTCTTC. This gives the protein CASSSPTSGNYNEQFF.